This T cell receptor beta chain was identified in a study of blood T cell repertoires in COVID-19. The V gene lost 6 bases and the J gene lost 6 bases, with 6 bases spanning the gap. The germline gives CDR1 DFQATT, CDR2 SNEGSKA (reference sequence). The CDR3 consists of 10 residues. Method: immunoSEQ multiplex PCR; TCRdb's copy keeps in-frame clones and lacks some. The profile shows fewer than 250,000 clones, approximately 80% of them singletons. Sequenced: peripheral blood. This sequence originates from a human donor in a cohort sampled during active COVID-19. The chain uses TRBV20-1 and TRBJ2-1; possible D gene TRBD2, 6 bases. CDR3 in amino acids: CSATSNEQFF. CDR3 DNA: TGCAGTGCGACTAGCAATGAGCAGTTCTTC.